Below, 5 T cell receptor beta chains from the same sample are listed, as sequenced in a study of blood T cells in healthy people across ages. Sample-barcoded 5' priming and a J-beta primer mix drove a second PCR of 7 to 11 cycles. Each CDR3 protein gets one entry after TCRdb re-called the 5' RACE reads with MiXCR. The sample has about 800,000 distinct CDR3 sequences, around 25% seen once; the top ten hold 3% to 4%. These data were likewise used in another study, on T cells of mothers and their children.

The specimen sequenced was blood. The receptors stem from a boy aged 5 to 17 in good health.

The V call is TRBV19, the J call TRBJ2-1; D unclear. The CDR3 has 15 amino acids. CDR1 and CDR2 (germline): LNHDA, SQIVND (reference sequence). V was pared by 6 bases and J by 5 bases, with 17 bases between. DNA of the CDR3: TGTGCCAGTAGGAACCCGGATGAGGATAACAATGAGCAGTTCTTC. It translates to CASRNPDEDNNEQFF. The full variable domain, completed using reference TRBV19 and TRBJ2-1, is DGGITQSPKYLFRKEGQNVTLSCEQNLNHDAMYWYRQDPGQGLRLIYYSQIVNDFQKGDIAEGYSVSREKKESFPLTVTSAQKNPTAFYLCASRNPDEDNNEQFFGPGTRLTVL.

The J gene is TRBJ2-1, the V gene TRBV7-2; maybe TRBD2 (7 bases). Germline V gene data show CDR1 as SGHTA and CDR2 as FQGNSA. The CDR3 runs to 16 residues. Deletions cut 2 bases from V and 4 bases from J, with 15 bases between. In DNA, the CDR3 is TGTGCCAGCAGCTTACATGGGGGGGCCGGATACAATGAGCAGTTCTTC. Translating it yields CASSLHGGAGYNEQFF.

The chain uses TRBV29-1 and TRBJ2-3; D might be TRBD2 (5 bases). Between the trimmed V and J ends, which lost 3 bases and 0 bases, there was a span of 22 bases. Germline CDR1 is SQVTM and CDR2 is ANQGSEA. This CDR3 region has 18 residues. CDR3 protein: CSVDWVILGGPSTDTQYF. The CDR3 DNA follows: TGCAGCGTTGATTGGGTGATTCTAGGAGGCCCTAGCACAGATACGCAGTATTTT.

This clonotype has just a few counts. The rearrangement joins TRBV14 to TRBJ2-7; D remains unclear. This CDR3 has 13 residues. CDR1 and CDR2 (germline): SGHDN, FVKESK. V was trimmed by 4 bases and J by 1 base, leaving 8 bases between them. The CDR3 is CASSPWNSYEQYF. In DNA form, the CDR3 reads TGTGCCAGCAGCCCCTGGAATTCCTACGAGCAGTACTTC.

The chain recombines TRBV6-1 with TRBJ1-5; possible D gene TRBD1, 5 bases. Trimming removed 7 bases at V and 6 bases at J, with 13 bases between. The CDR3 loop spans 13 amino acids. CDR1 is MNHNS, CDR2 SASEGT, per germline. This chain's CDR3 is CASKGGGAQPQHF. The DNA for the CDR3 is TGTGCCAGCAAGGGCGGAGGGGCTCAGCCCCAGCATTTT.